The 17 T cell receptor beta chains reported below all come from one sample, sequenced in a study of long-term antiretroviral therapy in people with HIV. At the survey level, the v3.0 immunoSEQ assay was run. TCRdb's table, derived via immunoSEQ multiplex PCR, lists solely in-frame clones and lacks some. Counted here are some 25,000 clones, 80% to 85% occurring once; the ten biggest clones make up more than 12%. The sample was unsorted PBMCs, taken roughly 4.5 years after starting antiretroviral therapy. These receptors all come from a young man with HIV.

The V gene is TRBV5-6, the J gene TRBJ2-4; the D is unclear. The CDR3 loop spans 14 amino acids. Germline V lookup: CDR1 SGHDT, CDR2 YYEEEE. V dropped 3 bases and J dropped 0 bases, with 7 bases sitting between them. The CDR3 bases are TGTGCCAGCAGCTCCGGTCTAGCCAAAAACATTCAGTACTTC. Its translation: CASSSGLAKNIQYF.

This clone occurred a few times. The J gene is TRBJ1-5, the V gene TRBV28, with D hard to call. Trimming pared 11 bases from V and 2 bases from J, leaving 19 bases between. Germline CDR1 and CDR2: MDHEN and SYDVKM. The CDR3 is made up of 15 amino acids. The CDR3 DNA reads TGTGCCTCAGCTGGAGGGAGCGAGGGCAATCAGCCCCAGCATTTT. This sequence encodes CASAGGSEGNQPQHF.

The V call is TRBV28, the J call TRBJ2-2; TRBD1 is a possible D gene (6 bases). Germline loops: CDR1 MDHEN, CDR2 SYDVKM. The CDR3 extends over 16 amino acids. Trimming removed 3 bases from V and 4 bases from J, with 15 bases in between. CDR3 DNA: TGTGCCAGCAGTTTCCACAGGGAAGAAGGCACCGGGGAGCTGTTTTTT. Translated, it gives CASSFHREEGTGELFF. Based on the CDR3 plus reference TRBV28 and TRBJ2-2, the full variable domain is DVKVTQSSRYLVKRTGEKVFLECVQDMDHENMFWYRQDPGLGLRLIYFSYDVKMKEKGDIPEGYSVSREKKERFSLILESASTNQTSMYLCASSFHREEGTGELFFGEGSRLTVL.

The chain links TRBV15 to TRBJ1-1; unclear D gene. There are 12 residues in the CDR3. Germline values: CDR1 LNHNV, CDR2 YYDKDF (reference sequence). Deletions cut 2 bases from V and 5 bases from J, with 6 bases between. The CDR3, as DNA: TGTGCCACCAGCAGATGGGCGACTGAAGCTTTCTTT. Translation gives CATSRWATEAFF.

The chain combines TRBV9 with TRBJ2-5, with 9 bases aligning to TRBD1. CDR1 and CDR2 from the germline V gene are SGDLS and YYNGEE. Germline trimming cut 0 bases from V and 5 bases from J; bases unmatched to any gene: 5. The CDR3 totals 15 residues. The CDR3 region is CASSVGTGVLETQYF. CDR3 sequence (DNA): TGTGCCAGCAGCGTAGGGACAGGGGTTTTGGAGACCCAGTACTTC.

This clone has just a few counts. The J gene is TRBJ2-7, the V gene TRBV6-5; TRBD2 might be the D (6 bases). Germline CDR1 is MNHEY and CDR2 is SVGAGI. This CDR3 spans 14 amino acids. With 4 bases removed from V and 0 bases from J, the gap between germline ends came to 10 bases. CDR3 in DNA: TGTGCCAGCAGTTTTAGCGGTAGCTCCTACGAGCAGTACTTC. Translation gives CASSFSGSSYEQYF.

The rearrangement links TRBV19 to TRBJ2-3; TRBD2 matches 7 bases. Germline loops: CDR1 LNHDA, CDR2 SQIVND (reference sequence). V dropped 5 bases and J dropped 4; count of bases not matched to a gene: 18. This CDR3 contains 18 residues. The chain's CDR3 is CASSRVKVSGDLADTQYF. In DNA, the CDR3 is TGTGCCAGTAGTCGAGTAAAAGTGAGCGGGGACCTCGCAGATACGCAGTATTTT.

The V gene is TRBV14, the J gene TRBJ2-2, with D unresolved. In germline, CDR1 is SGHDN, CDR2 FVKESK. The CDR3 totals 14 residues. V lost 4 bases and J 6 bases, leaving 12 bases between the germline ends. CDR3 in amino acids: CASSPLVISGELFF. The CDR3 nucleotides are TGTGCCAGCAGCCCTTTAGTAATTTCCGGGGAGCTGTTTTTT.

The chain links TRBV7-8 to TRBJ2-7; D call uncertain. With 2 bases removed from V and 2 bases from J, the gap between germline ends came to 7 bases. There are 13 residues in the CDR3. Germline V gene data show CDR1 as SGHVS and CDR2 as FQNEAQ. In DNA form, the CDR3 reads TGTGCCAGCAGCTTATCCCTTGCCTACGAGCAGTACTTC. This translates into CASSLSLAYEQYF.

The CDR3 sequence is CASSPMLQAKNIQYF. The CDR3 DNA follows: TGTGCCAGCAGTCCAATGCTTCAAGCCAAAAACATTCAGTACTTC. This chain joins TRBV6-6 and TRBJ2-4; no definite D call. Per the germline V gene, CDR1 is MNHNY and CDR2 is SVGAGI (reference sequence). The CDR3 extends over 15 amino acids. V was shortened by 5 bases and J by 0 bases, with 11 bases between the two germline ends.

The chain combines TRBV14 with TRBJ2-7; D is unclear. Trimming shortened V by 2 bases and J by 1 base, and 9 bases separated the two germline ends. CDR3 length: 14 residues. Germline CDR1 reads SGHDN; CDR2 reads FVKESK. CDR3 loop: CASSQLLSSYEQYF. CDR3 DNA: TGTGCCAGCAGCCAACTGCTCAGTTCCTACGAGCAGTACTTC.

The chain has TRBV6-5 and TRBJ1-1, with 7 bases fitting TRBD1. The CDR3 totals 14 residues. Germline V gene lookup returns CDR1 MNHEY and CDR2 SVGAGI. The V segment lost 2 bases and the J segment 6 bases; nucleotides outside the gene matches: 6. CDR3 in amino acids: CASSYAGQKAEAFF. CDR3 in DNA: TGTGCCAGCAGTTACGCGGGACAGAAGGCTGAAGCTTTCTTT.

This chain uses TRBV6-5 with TRBJ2-7; 8 bases map to TRBD1. The trim removed 6 bases at V and 0 bases at J, leaving 4 bases unmatched. The CDR3 is 14 amino acids. Germline CDR1 MNHEY, CDR2 SVGAGI. The CDR3 nucleotides read TGTGCCAGCAGGACCGGGACAGGCTCCTACGAGCAGTACTTC. It yields the protein CASRTGTGSYEQYF.

This chain connects TRBV5-6 to TRBJ2-4; D not certain. The CDR3 has 14 residues. Germline V lookup: CDR1 SGHDT, CDR2 YYEEEE. V was cut by 1 base and J by 0 bases, with 5 bases left in between. The CDR3 region has the DNA TGTGCCAGCAGCTTGTACCTAGCCAAAAACATTCAGTACTTC. This codes for CASSLYLAKNIQYF. The entire variable domain, with the rest obtained from reference TRBV5-6 and TRBJ2-4, is as follows: DAGVTQSPTHLIKTRGQQVTLRCSPKSGHDTVSWYQQALGQGPQFIFQYYEEEERQRGNFPDRFSGHQFPNYSSELNVNALLLGDSALYLCASSLYLAKNIQYFGAGTRLSVL.

The chain recombines TRBV7-2 with TRBJ1-4; 8 bases map to TRBD1. J was trimmed by 8 bases and V by 4 bases; bases with no gene match: 6. The CDR3 runs 14 residues. Per the germline V gene, CDR1 is SGHTA and CDR2 is FQGNSA. In DNA form, the CDR3 reads TGTGCCAGCAGCTCCGGACAGGGACGAGAAAAACTGTTTTTT. Its translation: CASSSGQGREKLFF. Complete variable domain (other parts from reference TRBV7-2 and TRBJ1-4): GAGVSQSPSNKVTEKGKDVELRCDPISGHTALYWYRQSLGQGLEFLIYFQGNSAPDKSGLPSDRFSAERTGGSVSTLTIQRTQQEDSAVYLCASSSGQGREKLFFGSGTQLSVL.

The CDR3 region is CAWQTGVGNTIYF. For the CDR3, the DNA is TGTGCCTGGCAGACAGGGGTGGGAAACACCATATATTTT. This rearrangement joins TRBV30 to TRBJ1-3; TRBD1 matches at 8 bases. Germline-derived CDR1 and CDR2 are GTSNPN and SVGIG (reference sequence). This CDR3 is 13 amino acids long. V lost 5 bases, J lost 4 bases, and 4 bases stayed unmatched.

The chain is built from TRBV12-5 and TRBJ2-1, with D unclear. Trimming stripped 5 bases from V and 2 bases from J, with 4 bases between. The CDR3 runs 12 residues. Germline V gives CDR1 LGHNT, CDR2 FRNRAP. CDR3: CASGPAYNEQFF. DNA of the CDR3: TGTGCTAGTGGTCCAGCCTACAATGAGCAGTTCTTC.